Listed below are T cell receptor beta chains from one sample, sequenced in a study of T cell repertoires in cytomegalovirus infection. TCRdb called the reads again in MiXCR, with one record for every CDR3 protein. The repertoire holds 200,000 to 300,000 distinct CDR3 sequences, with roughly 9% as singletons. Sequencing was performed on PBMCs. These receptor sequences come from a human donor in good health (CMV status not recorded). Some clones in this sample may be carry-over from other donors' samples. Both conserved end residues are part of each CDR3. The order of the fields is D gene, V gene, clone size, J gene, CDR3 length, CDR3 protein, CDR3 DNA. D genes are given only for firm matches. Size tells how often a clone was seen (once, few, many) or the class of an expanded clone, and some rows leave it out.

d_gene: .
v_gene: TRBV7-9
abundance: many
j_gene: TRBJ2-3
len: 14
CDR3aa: CASSLALGNPRQYF
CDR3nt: TGTGCCAGCAGCTTAGCGTTGGGGAACCCGCGGCAGTATTTT

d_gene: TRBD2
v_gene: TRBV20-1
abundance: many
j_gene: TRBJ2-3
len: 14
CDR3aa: CSTLTSGGTDTQYF
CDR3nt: TGCAGCACCCTTACTAGCGGGGGCACAGATACGCAGTATTTT

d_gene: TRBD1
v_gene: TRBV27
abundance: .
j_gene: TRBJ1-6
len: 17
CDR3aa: CASSSTRGTGNNSPLHF
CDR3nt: TGTGCCAGCAGTTCTACTCGTGGGACAGGGAATAATTCACCCCTCCACTTT

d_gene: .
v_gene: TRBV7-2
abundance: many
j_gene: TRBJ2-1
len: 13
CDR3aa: CASSWRERDEQFF
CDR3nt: TGTGCCAGCAGCTGGAGGGAGCGGGATGAGCAGTTCTTC

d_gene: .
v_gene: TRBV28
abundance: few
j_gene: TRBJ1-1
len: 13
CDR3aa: CASRTGGVTEAFF
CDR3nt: TGTGCCTCACGGACCGGAGGGGTCACTGAAGCTTTCTTT

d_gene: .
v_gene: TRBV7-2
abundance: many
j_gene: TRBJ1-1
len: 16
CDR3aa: CASTRDTGVGSRKAFF
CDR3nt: TGTGCCAGCACCAGAGATACGGGGGTGGGGAGTAGGAAAGCTTTCTTT

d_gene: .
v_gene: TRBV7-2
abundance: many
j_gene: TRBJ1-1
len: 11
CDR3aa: CASSLKIEAFF
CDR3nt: TGTGCCAGCAGCTTAAAGATTGAAGCTTTCTTT

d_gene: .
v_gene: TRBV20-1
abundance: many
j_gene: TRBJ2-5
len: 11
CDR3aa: CSARGGETQYF
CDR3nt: TGCAGTGCTAGAGGGGGAGAGACCCAGTACTTC

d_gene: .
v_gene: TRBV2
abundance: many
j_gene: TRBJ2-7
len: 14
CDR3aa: CASRARGHSYEQYF
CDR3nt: TGTGCCAGCAGAGCTCGGGGACACTCATACGAGCAGTACTTC

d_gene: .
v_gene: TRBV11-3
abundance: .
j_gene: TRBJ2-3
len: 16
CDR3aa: CASSSRGTQGQDTQYF
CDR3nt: TGTGCCAGCAGCTCCCGGGGCACGCAAGGGCAAGATACGCAGTATTTT

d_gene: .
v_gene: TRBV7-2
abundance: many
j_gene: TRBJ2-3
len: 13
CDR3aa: CASKKYPPDTQYF
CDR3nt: TGTGCCAGCAAGAAATATCCTCCAGATACGCAGTATTTT

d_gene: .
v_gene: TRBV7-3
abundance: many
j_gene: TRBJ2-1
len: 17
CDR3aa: CASSLKGPVRPYNEQFF
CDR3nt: TGTGCCAGCAGCTTAAAGGGCCCCGTGCGCCCTTACAATGAGCAGTTCTTC

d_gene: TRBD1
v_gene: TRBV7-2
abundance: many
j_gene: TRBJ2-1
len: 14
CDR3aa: CASSLQQGYNEQFF
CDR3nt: TGTGCCAGCAGCTTACAACAGGGGTACAATGAGCAGTTCTTC

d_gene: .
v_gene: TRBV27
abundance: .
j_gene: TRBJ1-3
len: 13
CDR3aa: CASSQLLGNTIYF
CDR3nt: TGTGCCAGCAGTCAACTTCTTGGAAACACCATATATTTT

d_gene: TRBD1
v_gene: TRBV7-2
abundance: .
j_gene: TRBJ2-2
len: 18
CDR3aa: CASSLTGQGARSTGELFF
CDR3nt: TGTGCCAGCAGCTTAACGGGACAGGGGGCGCGCAGCACCGGGGAGCTGTTTTTT

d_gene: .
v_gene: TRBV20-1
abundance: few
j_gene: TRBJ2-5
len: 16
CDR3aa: CSARTLQGGPQETQYF
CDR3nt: TGCAGTGCTAGAACCCTTCAGGGGGGGCCCCAAGAGACCCAGTACTTC

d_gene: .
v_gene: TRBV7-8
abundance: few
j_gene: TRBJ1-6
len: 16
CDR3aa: CASSERQVSYNSPLHF
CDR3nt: TGTGCCAGCAGCGAAAGACAGGTCTCCTATAATTCACCCCTCCACTTT

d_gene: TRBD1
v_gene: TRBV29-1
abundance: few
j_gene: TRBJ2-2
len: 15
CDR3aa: CSGQGTGANTGELFF
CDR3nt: TGCAGCGGACAAGGGACAGGAGCGAACACCGGGGAGCTGTTTTTT

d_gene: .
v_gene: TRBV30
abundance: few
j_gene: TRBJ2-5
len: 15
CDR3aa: CAWSVLRIFQETQYF
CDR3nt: TGTGCCTGGAGTGTCTTACGGATATTCCAAGAGACCCAGTACTTC

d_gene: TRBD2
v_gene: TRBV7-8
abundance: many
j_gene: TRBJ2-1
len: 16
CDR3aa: CASSGSPGGQTNEQFF
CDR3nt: TGTGCCAGCAGCGGATCCCCGGGAGGCCAGACCAATGAGCAGTTCTTC

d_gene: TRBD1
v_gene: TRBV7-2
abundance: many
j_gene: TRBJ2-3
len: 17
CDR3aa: CASSWGTGGVDADTQYF
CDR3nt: TGTGCCAGCAGCTGGGGAACAGGGGGCGTTGATGCAGATACGCAGTATTTT

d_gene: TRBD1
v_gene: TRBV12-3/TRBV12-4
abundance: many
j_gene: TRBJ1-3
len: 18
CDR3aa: CASSFILRTGLSGNTIYF
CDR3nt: TGTGCCAGCAGTTTTATTCTGAGGACAGGGCTTTCTGGAAACACCATATATTTT

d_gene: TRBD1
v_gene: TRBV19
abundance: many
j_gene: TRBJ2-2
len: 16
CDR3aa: CASSTRQGALTGELFF
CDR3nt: TGTGCCAGTAGTACTAGACAGGGGGCCTTGACCGGGGAGCTGTTTTTT

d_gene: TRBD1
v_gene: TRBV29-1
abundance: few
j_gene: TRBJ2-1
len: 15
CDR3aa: CSVVRRTGGLNEQFF
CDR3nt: TGCAGCGTTGTAAGGAGAACAGGGGGTCTGAATGAGCAGTTCTTC

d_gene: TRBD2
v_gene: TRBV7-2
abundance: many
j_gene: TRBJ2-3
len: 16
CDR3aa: CASSLALGRAADTQYF
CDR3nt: TGTGCCAGCAGCTTAGCGCTAGGGAGGGCGGCGGATACGCAGTATTTT

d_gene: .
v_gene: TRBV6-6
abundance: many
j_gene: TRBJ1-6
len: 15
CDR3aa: CATTPGSSYNSPLHF
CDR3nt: TGTGCCACCACTCCAGGGAGCTCCTATAATTCACCCCTCCACTTT

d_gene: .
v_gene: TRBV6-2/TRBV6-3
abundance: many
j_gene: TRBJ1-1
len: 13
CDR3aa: CASSKVVVTEAFF
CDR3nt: TGTGCCAGCAGTAAAGTCGTGGTCACTGAAGCTTTCTTT

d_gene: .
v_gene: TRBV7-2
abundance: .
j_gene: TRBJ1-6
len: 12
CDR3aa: CASSLPGSALHF
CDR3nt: TGTGCCAGCAGCTTACCGGGGTCCGCCCTCCACTTT

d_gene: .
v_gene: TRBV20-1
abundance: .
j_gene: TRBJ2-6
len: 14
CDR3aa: CSALTGSGANVLTF
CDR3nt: TGCAGTGCCCTGACAGGCTCTGGGGCCAACGTCCTGACTTTC

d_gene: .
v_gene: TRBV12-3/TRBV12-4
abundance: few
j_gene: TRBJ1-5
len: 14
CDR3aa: CASSSQALNQPQHF
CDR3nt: TGTGCCAGCAGTTCCCAGGCGCTAAATCAGCCCCAGCATTTT

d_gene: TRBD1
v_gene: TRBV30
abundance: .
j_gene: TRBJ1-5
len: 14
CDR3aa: CAWSTGTGPQPQHF
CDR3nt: TGTGCCTGGAGTACTGGGACAGGGCCTCAGCCCCAGCATTTT

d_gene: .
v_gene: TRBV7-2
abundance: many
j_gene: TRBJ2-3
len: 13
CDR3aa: CASSLVSTDTQYF
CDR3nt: TGTGCCAGCAGCTTAGTAAGCACAGATACGCAGTATTTT

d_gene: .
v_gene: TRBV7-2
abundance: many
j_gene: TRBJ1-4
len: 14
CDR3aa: CASSLRGGNEKLFF
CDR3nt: TGTGCCAGCAGCTTACGAGGGGGTAATGAAAAACTGTTTTTT

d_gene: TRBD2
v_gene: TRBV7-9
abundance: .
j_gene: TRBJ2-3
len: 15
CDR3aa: CASSRALAGVDTQYF
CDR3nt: TGTGCCAGCAGCCGCGCACTAGCGGGGGTGGATACGCAGTATTTT

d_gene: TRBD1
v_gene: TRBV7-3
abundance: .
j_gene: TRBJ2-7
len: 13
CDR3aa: CASSPRQGWEQYF
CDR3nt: TGTGCCAGCAGCCCTAGACAGGGGTGGGAGCAGTACTTC

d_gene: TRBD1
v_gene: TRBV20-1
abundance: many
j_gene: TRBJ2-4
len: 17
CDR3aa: CSATREGGQVWENIQYF
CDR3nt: TGCAGTGCTACCCGAGAAGGCGGACAGGTCTGGGAAAACATTCAGTACTTC

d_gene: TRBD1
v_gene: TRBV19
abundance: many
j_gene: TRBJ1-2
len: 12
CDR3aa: CASGRTGAGYTF
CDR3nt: TGTGCCAGTGGAAGGACAGGAGCGGGCTACACCTTC

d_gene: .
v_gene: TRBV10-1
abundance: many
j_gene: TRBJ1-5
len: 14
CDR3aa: CASIRGGNNQPQHF
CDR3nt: TGCGCCAGCATCAGAGGAGGGAACAATCAGCCCCAGCATTTT

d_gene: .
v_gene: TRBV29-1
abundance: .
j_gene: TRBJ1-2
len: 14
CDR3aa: CSVEGRVSGYGYTF
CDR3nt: TGCAGCGTTGAAGGACGGGTTTCTGGCTATGGCTACACCTTC

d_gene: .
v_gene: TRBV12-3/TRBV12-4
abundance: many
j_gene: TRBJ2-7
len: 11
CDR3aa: CASSTTGEQYF
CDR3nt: TGTGCCAGCAGTACGACAGGCGAGCAGTACTTC

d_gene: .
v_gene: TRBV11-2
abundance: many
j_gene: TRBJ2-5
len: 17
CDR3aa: CASSLGGGGSDQETQYF
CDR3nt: TGTGCCAGCAGCTTAGGGGGCGGAGGGTCAGATCAAGAGACCCAGTACTTC

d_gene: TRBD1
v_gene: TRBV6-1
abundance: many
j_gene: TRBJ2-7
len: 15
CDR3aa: CASSEGGTGSSEQYF
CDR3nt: TGTGCCAGCAGTGAAGGGGGGACAGGGTCTAGCGAGCAGTACTTC

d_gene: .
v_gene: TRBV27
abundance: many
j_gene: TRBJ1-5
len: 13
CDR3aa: CASSLMSNQPQHF
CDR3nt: TGTGCCAGCAGTTTAATGAGCAATCAGCCCCAGCATTTT

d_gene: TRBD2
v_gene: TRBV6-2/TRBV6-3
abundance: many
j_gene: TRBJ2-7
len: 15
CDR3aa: CASRHSSGGTYEQYF
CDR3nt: TGTGCCAGCCGGCACTCCAGCGGGGGGACCTACGAGCAGTACTTC

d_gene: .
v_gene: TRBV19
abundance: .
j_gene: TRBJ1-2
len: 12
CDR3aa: CASGGLDYGYTF
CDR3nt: TGTGCCAGTGGGGGTTTGGACTATGGCTACACCTTC

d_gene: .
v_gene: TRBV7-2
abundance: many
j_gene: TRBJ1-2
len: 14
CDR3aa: CASSLRGVGYGYTF
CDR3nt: TGTGCCAGCAGCTTACGGGGAGTAGGGTATGGCTACACCTTC

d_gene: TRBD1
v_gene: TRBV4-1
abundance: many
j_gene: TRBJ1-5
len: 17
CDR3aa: CASSQVSDRGGHQPQHF
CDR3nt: TGCGCCAGCAGCCAAGTCTCTGACAGGGGAGGCCATCAGCCCCAGCATTTT

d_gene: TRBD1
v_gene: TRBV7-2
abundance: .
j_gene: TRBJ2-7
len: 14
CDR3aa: CASRPGTGLYEQYF
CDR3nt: TGTGCCAGCAGACCCGGGACAGGACTCTACGAGCAGTACTTC

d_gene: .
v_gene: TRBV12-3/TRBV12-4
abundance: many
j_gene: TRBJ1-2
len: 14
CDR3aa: CASTLNRRSYGYTF
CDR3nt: TGTGCCAGCACCCTCAACAGGAGGTCCTATGGCTACACCTTC

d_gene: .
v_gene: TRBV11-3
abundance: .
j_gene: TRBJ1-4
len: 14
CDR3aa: CASSLESFGEKLFF
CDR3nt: TGTGCCAGCAGCTTAGAGTCCTTTGGTGAAAAACTGTTTTTT

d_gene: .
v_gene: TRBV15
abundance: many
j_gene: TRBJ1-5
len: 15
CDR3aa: CATTDPQGGEQPQHF
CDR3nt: TGTGCCACCACAGATCCCCAGGGAGGAGAACAGCCCCAGCATTTT

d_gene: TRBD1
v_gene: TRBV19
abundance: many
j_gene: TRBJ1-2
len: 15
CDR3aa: CASSPGTATNYGYTF
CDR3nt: TGTGCCAGTAGTCCAGGGACAGCAACTAACTATGGCTACACCTTC